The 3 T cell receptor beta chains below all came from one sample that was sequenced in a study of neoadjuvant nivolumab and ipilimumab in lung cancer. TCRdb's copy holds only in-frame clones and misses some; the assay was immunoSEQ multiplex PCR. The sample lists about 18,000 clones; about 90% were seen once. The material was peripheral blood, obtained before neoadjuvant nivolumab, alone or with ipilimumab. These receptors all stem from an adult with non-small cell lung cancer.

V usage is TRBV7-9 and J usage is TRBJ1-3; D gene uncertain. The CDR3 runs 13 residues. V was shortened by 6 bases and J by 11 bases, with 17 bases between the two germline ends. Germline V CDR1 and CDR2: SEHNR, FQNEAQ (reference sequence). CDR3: CASRPNLGPAIYF. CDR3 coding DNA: TGTGCCAGCAGACCGAACCTAGGACCCGCCATATATTTT.

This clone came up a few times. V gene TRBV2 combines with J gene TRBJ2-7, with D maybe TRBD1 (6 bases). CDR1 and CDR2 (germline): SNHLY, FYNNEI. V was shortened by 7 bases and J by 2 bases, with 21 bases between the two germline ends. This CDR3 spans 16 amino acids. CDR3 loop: CASMEPRGGTPYEQYF. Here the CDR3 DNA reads TGTGCCAGCATGGAACCTCGAGGGGGAACCCCCTACGAGCAGTACTTC. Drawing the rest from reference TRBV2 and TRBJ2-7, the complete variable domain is EPEVTQTPSHQVTQMGQEVILRCVPISNHLYFYWYRQILGQKVEFLVSFYNNEISEKSEIFDDQFSVERPDGSNFTLKIRSTKLEDSAMYFCASMEPRGGTPYEQYFGPGTRLTVT.

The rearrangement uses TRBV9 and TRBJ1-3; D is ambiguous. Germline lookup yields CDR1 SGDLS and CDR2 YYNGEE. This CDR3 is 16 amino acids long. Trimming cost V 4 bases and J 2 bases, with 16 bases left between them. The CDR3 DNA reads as TGTGCCAGCAGCCAAACCCATTTCGGAACTGGAAACACCATATATTTT. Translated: CASSQTHFGTGNTIYF.